The next 20 T cell receptor beta chains were all read from a single sample in a study of T cells in Graves' hyperthyroidism and ophthalmopathy. It was RNA transcripts that yielded the amplified TCR beta CDR3 regions. TCR CDR3 underwent first-round RT-PCR with the HTBI primer set. TCRdb called the multiplex PCR reads again in MiXCR, with one record for every CDR3 protein. The table has about 400,000 distinct CDR3 sequences, roughly an eighth seen once. The sample consisted of blood. The receptor set was obtained from a man aged 50-60 years with Graves' ophthalmopathy.

This clonotype was detected many times. This CDR3 is CASSLSTAPQFF. The CDR3 DNA reads as TGTGCCAGCAGCTTAAGTACGGCGCCACAGTTCTTC. The chain joins TRBV11-2 to TRBJ2-1, with D hard to call. The length of the CDR3 is 12 residues. Germline-derived CDR1 and CDR2 are SGHAT and FQNNGV. Trimming pared 2 bases from V and 13 bases from J, leaving 12 bases between.

This clonotype was observed many times. The genes are TRBV5-1 and TRBJ2-3; 9 bases map to TRBD2. The V and J ends lost 4 bases and 3 bases, in that order; junction bases with no gene match: 9. The CDR3 totals 16 residues. The germline V gene encodes CDR1 SGHRS and CDR2 YFSETQ. The CDR3 nucleotides are TGCGCCAGCAGCCCGCGCCCAGCGGGAGGAACAGATACGCAGTATTTT. Translation: CASSPRPAGGTDTQYF.

The DNA for the CDR3 is TGTGCCAGCAGTTCCGTAGGGGGCGGCCAGCCCCAGCATTTT. This translates into CASSSVGGGQPQHF. The chain links TRBV12-3 or TRBV12-4 to TRBJ1-5, with 7 bases identical to TRBD1. The CDR3 runs 14 residues. Trimming cost V 4 bases and J 7 bases; bases outside gene matches: 7.

This clonotype showed up many times. This sequence joins TRBV3-1 and TRBJ1-1; D might be TRBD1 (6 bases). This CDR3 region has 12 residues. The V end lost 3 bases, the J end lost 10 bases, and 12 bases lay between the germline ends. CDR1 and CDR2 from the germline V gene are LGHDT and YNNKEL (reference sequence). The CDR3 DNA reads as TGTGCCAGCAGCCAGGGGGGCAGAGGAGCTTTCTTT. Amino acids: CASSQGGRGAFF.

This clonotype was counted many times. V gene TRBV20-1 combines with J gene TRBJ2-1; perhaps D is TRBD1 or TRBD2 (5 bases each). Germline V gene data show CDR1 as DFQATT and CDR2 as SNEGSKA (reference sequence). The CDR3 is 16 residues long. The CDR3: CSAEEGSLRSYNEQFF. DNA for the CDR3: TGCAGCGCCGAAGAGGGGTCCCTTCGCTCCTACAATGAGCAGTTCTTC.

The chain carries TRBV29-1 and TRBJ1-1; possible D gene TRBD1, 6 bases. CDR1 is SQVTM and CDR2 is ANQGSEA in the germline V gene. V lost 4 bases and J lost 6, with 12 bases in between. The CDR3 length is 12 residues. CDR3 sequence reads: CSVGGAGPEAFF. The DNA for the CDR3 is TGCAGCGTTGGGGGGGCCGGCCCTGAAGCTTTCTTT.

A few counts support this clonotype. A much larger clone is a single base away; this may be a read error. This chain uses TRBV3-1 with TRBJ2-1; 7 bases agree with TRBD2. The CDR3 is 15 amino acids. CDR1 is LGHDT, CDR2 YNNKEL, per germline (reference sequence). J lost 10 bases, V lost 4 bases, and 13 bases had no gene match. As DNA, the CDR3 is TGTGCCAGCAGCCGGGGGGGTATACCAATGGGCGAGCAGTTCTTC. Amino acid sequence: CASSRGGIPMGEQFF.

The chain uses TRBV2 and TRBJ1-3; 8 bases align to TRBD1. Germline assignment: CDR1 SNHLY and CDR2 FYNNEI. V shed 6 bases, J shed 4 bases, and the junction held 8 bases outside the gene matches. The CDR3 runs to 15 residues. CDR3 residues: CASRVDRAGGNTIYF. CDR3 DNA sequence: TGTGCCAGCAGGGTGGACAGGGCGGGCGGAAACACCATATATTTT.

This clonotype showed up many times. This chain uses TRBV20-1 with TRBJ1-4, with D maybe TRBD1 (6 bases). Trimming removed 3 bases from V and 5 bases from J, with 13 bases in between. In germline, CDR1 is DFQATT, CDR2 SNEGSKA (reference sequence). The CDR3 runs 14 residues. The CDR3 DNA sequence: TGCAGTGCTAGTTACGGGACAAAAAATGAAAAACTGTTTTTT. Translated: CSASYGTKNEKLFF.

This clonotype was seen ten or more times. CDR3 nucleotide sequence: TGTGCCAGCAGCCCCCGCGCAGGGTCGGCCTACGAGCAGTACTTC. It yields the protein CASSPRAGSAYEQYF. This chain links TRBV3-1 with TRBJ2-7, with D tentatively TRBD1 (5 bases). Germline values: CDR1 LGHDT, CDR2 YNNKEL (reference sequence). V was shortened by 4 bases and J by 2 bases, with 15 bases between the two germline ends. This CDR3 contains 15 residues.

This clonotype was seen ten or more times. V gene TRBV4-2 combines with J gene TRBJ1-2; the match to TRBD1 covers 8 bases. Germline lookup yields CDR1 LGHNA and CDR2 YNFKEQ. After removal of 6 bases from V and 8 bases from J, the junction contained 5 bases not matched to a gene. The CDR3 consists of 12 residues. The CDR3 protein is CASSDRGGGYTF. CDR3 coding DNA: TGTGCCAGCAGTGACAGGGGAGGAGGCTACACCTTC.

This clonotype has at least ten counts. V and J are TRBV29-1 and TRBJ2-7, with D unresolved. This CDR3 has 14 amino acids. CDR1 is SQVTM, CDR2 ANQGSEA, per germline. V was shortened by 1 base and J by 2 bases, with 12 bases between the two germline ends. The CDR3 DNA reads as TGCAGCGTTGAAGTCGTTGACGGTGCCTACGAGCAGTACTTC. It is translated as CSVEVVDGAYEQYF.

In its sample, this clonotype was seen many times. The chain uses TRBV5-5 and TRBJ1-2, with a tentative D call TRBD1 (6 bases). This CDR3 is built from 14 residues. Per germline, CDR1 SGHKS and CDR2 YYEKEE (reference sequence). V lost 4 bases and J lost 6, with 16 bases in between. The CDR3 protein is CASSERSDSHGYTF. DNA of the CDR3: TGTGCCAGCAGCGAGAGATCGGACAGCCATGGCTACACCTTC. Complete variable domain (other parts from reference TRBV5-5 and TRBJ1-2): DAGVTQSPTHLIKTRGQQVTLRCSPISGHKSVSWYQQVLGQGPQFIFQYYEKEERGRGNFPDRFSARQFPNYSSELNVNALLLGDSALYLCASSERSDSHGYTFGSGTRLTVV.

This clonotype was recorded at least ten times. This sequence joins TRBV12-3 or TRBV12-4 and TRBJ2-1; D is ambiguous. The CDR3 contains 12 residues. Trimming cost V 6 bases and J 5 bases, with 8 bases left between them. The CDR3 spells CASSPDHNEQFF. The CDR3 bases are TGTGCCAGCAGCCCTGACCACAATGAGCAGTTCTTC.

This clonotype appeared many times. This sequence joins TRBV30 and TRBJ2-4, with 8 nucleotides matching TRBD1. CDR3 size: 13 residues. Germline V gene lookup returns CDR1 GTSNPN and CDR2 SVGIG (reference sequence). The V and J ends lost 4 bases and 6 bases, in that order; junction bases with no gene match: 5. The CDR3: CAWTLGQANIQYF. Here the CDR3 DNA reads TGTGCCTGGACCTTGGGACAGGCAAACATTCAGTACTTC.

The chain carries TRBV30 and TRBJ1-3, with unresolved D. The CDR3 is made up of 13 amino acids. The ends were cut back, 1 base at V and 2 bases at J, with 6 bases in the middle. Germline V CDR1 and CDR2: GTSNPN, SVGIG (reference sequence). The CDR3 reads CAWSAHPGNTIYF. The CDR3 nucleotides read TGTGCCTGGAGTGCTCACCCTGGAAACACCATATATTTT.

Many counts were recorded for this clonotype. The chain recombines TRBV7-8 with TRBJ2-5, with 11 bases matching TRBD2. After removal of 5 bases from V and 5 bases from J, the junction contained 7 bases not matched to a gene. CDR1 and CDR2 from the germline V gene are SGHVS and FQNEAQ. The CDR3 consists of 15 residues. CDR3 amino acids: CASSKAASGRETQYF. In nucleotides, the CDR3 is TGTGCCAGCAGCAAGGCGGCTAGCGGGAGGGAGACCCAGTACTTC.

Ten or more counts support this clonotype. CDR3 sequence reads: CASSSLAGGSGETQYF. CDR3 in DNA: TGCGCCAGCAGCTCACTAGCGGGAGGTTCGGGAGAGACCCAGTACTTC. V gene TRBV5-1 combines with J gene TRBJ2-5; 12 bases align to TRBD2. This CDR3 spans 16 amino acids. Germline-derived CDR1 and CDR2 are SGHRS and YFSETQ. Trimming cost V 3 bases and J 4 bases; bases outside gene matches: 7.

There are a few counts of this clonotype. V usage is TRBV6-4 and J usage is TRBJ2-3; the D is unclear. Germline CDR1 reads MRHNA; CDR2 reads SNTAGT. V lost 1 base to trimming and J lost 2 bases, with 4 bases between them. The CDR3 sequence is 13 residues long. CDR3 nucleotide sequence: TGTGCCAGCAGTGACTACTACACAGATACGCAGTATTTT. It translates to CASSDYYTDTQYF.

Ten or more counts support this clonotype. The rearrangement uses TRBV15 and TRBJ2-5, with D maybe TRBD2 (5 bases). CDR1 is LNHNV, CDR2 YYDKDF, per germline (reference sequence). The CDR3 totals 14 residues. V lost 0 bases and J lost 4, with 9 bases in between. The CDR3 DNA is TGTGCCACCAGCAGAGATCAAGGAGGAGAGACCCAGTACTTC. This codes for CATSRDQGGETQYF.